The next 22 T cell receptor beta chains were all read from a single sample in a study of T cell repertoires in cytomegalovirus infection. These receptors' targets are unknown. One entry per CDR3 protein results from TCRdb running MiXCR on the reads. The sample consists of around 900,000 distinct CDR3 sequences, around 29% of them appearing once. Sample: cultured CD8+ T cells from PBMCs, taken from culture after CMV antigen stimulation. Source of these receptors: a human donor in good health (CMV status not recorded). Some clones in this sample may be carry-over from other donors' samples.

There are a few counts of this clonotype. The chain is built from TRBV5-4 and TRBJ1-2, with TRBD1 matching over 7 bases. CDR1 is SGHNT, CDR2 YYREEE, per germline (reference sequence). V lost 4 bases, J lost 7 bases, and 16 bases stayed unmatched. This CDR3 spans 16 amino acids. This chain's CDR3 is CASSPLTGPGAVGYTF. The CDR3 region has the DNA TGTGCCAGCAGCCCACTGACAGGGCCAGGTGCAGTTGGCTACACCTTC.

The genes are TRBV9 and TRBJ2-2; D gene ambiguous. The V and J ends lost 5 bases and 4 bases respectively, with 18 bases between them. There are 16 residues in the CDR3. CDR1 and CDR2 from the germline V gene are SGDLS and YYNGEE. CDR3 sequence reads: CASRHGVERGTGELFF. CDR3 coding DNA: TGTGCCAGCAGGCACGGCGTGGAACGAGGCACCGGGGAGCTGTTTTTT.

This chain links TRBV4-1 with TRBJ1-4, with no clear D. The CDR3 spans 17 residues. Trimming took 0 bases from V and 0 from J, leaving 11 bases between them. The germline CDR1 and CDR2 sequences are MGHRA and YSYEKL. The CDR3 DNA follows: TGCGCCAGCAGCCAAGATCCTCCACAGTCAACTAATGAAAAACTGTTTTTT. Translated: CASSQDPPQSTNEKLFF.

The chain employs TRBV7-9 and TRBJ2-5; D gene ambiguous. The length of the CDR3 is 18 residues. Germline assignment: CDR1 SEHNR and CDR2 FQNEAQ (reference sequence). Trimming stripped 4 bases from V and 2 bases from J, with 23 bases between. The CDR3 nucleotides read TGTGCCAGCAGCTATAGTCGCTCACCTCTTCCCCCACAAGAGACCCAGTACTTC. It is translated as CASSYSRSPLPPQETQYF. The full variable domain, rest sourced from reference TRBV7-9 and TRBJ2-5, is DTGVSQNPRHKITKRGQNVTFRCDPISEHNRLYWYRQTLGQGPEFLTYFQNEAQLEKSRLLSDRFSAERPKGSFSTLEIQRTEQGDSAMYLCASSYSRSPLPPQETQYFGPGTRLLVL.

This clonotype showed up many times. The gene calls are TRBV7-8 and TRBJ2-1; weak D call: TRBD2 (5 bases). The CDR3 totals 14 residues. The germline V gene has CDR1 SGHVS and CDR2 FQNEAQ. Trimming took 5 bases from V and 4 from J, leaving 12 bases between them. The CDR3 region has the DNA TGTGCCAGCAGCCACGGACTCTTATACAATGAGCAGTTCTTC. This sequence encodes CASSHGLLYNEQFF.

This clonotype was seen a handful of times. The V and J genes are TRBV20-1 and TRBJ2-6; 8 nucleotides line up with TRBD1. CDR1 and CDR2 from the germline V gene are DFQATT and SNEGSKA (reference sequence). With 5 bases clipped from V and 2 bases from J, the junction kept 17 bases outside the gene matches. The CDR3 is 19 amino acids. The CDR3: CSAVDPWTGKKTGANVLTF. The CDR3 DNA reads TGCAGTGCTGTTGATCCCTGGACAGGGAAAAAGACTGGGGCCAACGTCCTGACTTTC.

There are a few counts of this clonotype. The chain has TRBV4-1 and TRBJ2-5; weak D call: TRBD2 (6 bases). The length of the CDR3 is 14 residues. Germline CDR1 MGHRA, CDR2 YSYEKL. V lost 0 bases to trimming and J lost 3 bases, with 8 bases between them. As DNA, the CDR3 is TGCGCCAGCAGCCAAGAACTAGCCGAAGAGACCCAGTACTTC. This gives the protein CASSQELAEETQYF.

The gene calls are TRBV4-1 and TRBJ2-3; TRBD2 matches at 8 bases. CDR1 is MGHRA, CDR2 YSYEKL, per germline. The V segment lost 5 bases and the J segment 3 bases; nucleotides outside the gene matches: 7. This CDR3 contains 15 residues. CDR3 amino acids: CASSGGGGWTDTQYF. The CDR3 DNA sequence: TGCGCCAGCAGCGGGGGCGGGGGGTGGACAGATACGCAGTATTTT.

The chain combines TRBV5-1 with TRBJ1-4; D gene uncertain. The CDR3 sequence is 14 residues long. Germline V CDR1 and CDR2: SGHRS, YFSETQ. V dropped 0 bases and J dropped 3 bases, with 6 bases sitting between them. CDR3 protein: CASSLGPANEKLFF. DNA for the CDR3: TGCGCCAGCAGCTTGGGGCCGGCTAATGAAAAACTGTTTTTT.

J is TRBJ1-3 and V is TRBV2; weak D call: TRBD1 (5 bases). The CDR3 length is 16 residues. Trimming left V 0 bases short and J 2 bases short, with 11 bases between. Germline assignment: CDR1 SNHLY and CDR2 FYNNEI. The CDR3 sequence is CASSEATEGTGNTIYF. Here the CDR3 DNA reads TGTGCCAGCAGTGAAGCTACAGAGGGGACTGGAAACACCATATATTTT.

This clonotype was seen a few times. J is TRBJ2-7 and V is TRBV7-8, with 8 positions matching TRBD1. The J segment lost 5 bases and the V segment lost 2 bases, leaving 11 bases of the junction unmatched. Germline V gives CDR1 SGHVS, CDR2 FQNEAQ. The CDR3 loop spans 16 amino acids. The CDR3 coding sequence is TGTGCCAGCAGCTTATTCTATGGACAGGGATCCCACGAGCAGTACTTC. This sequence encodes CASSLFYGQGSHEQYF.

This clonotype was detected many times. The chain uses TRBV7-2 and TRBJ2-3, with TRBD1 matching 9 bases. Germline V CDR1 and CDR2: SGHTA, FQGNSA. V shed 5 bases, J shed 2 bases, and the junction held 5 bases outside the gene matches. The CDR3 spans 15 residues. The CDR3 nucleotides are TGTGCCAGCAGCCGATGGGACAGGGTCACAGATACGCAGTATTTT. Residues: CASSRWDRVTDTQYF.

The rearrangement joins TRBV6-1 to TRBJ2-7; no definite D call. The germline gives CDR1 MNHNS, CDR2 SASEGT. The CDR3 is made up of 13 amino acids. V was shortened by 2 bases and J by 0 bases, with 5 bases between the two germline ends. CDR3 loop: CASSENPSYEQYV. The CDR3 DNA is TGTGCCAGCAGTGAAAACCCCTCCTACGAGCAGTACGTC.

About this clonotype: This may arise from a read error, as a much more abundant clone is one base away. The chain uses TRBV4-3 and TRBJ1-1; weak D call: TRBD1 (6 bases). Germline V gene sequence: CDR1 LGHNA, CDR2 YSLEER. CDR3 length equals 16 residues. CDR3 protein: CTSSQEEDSTNTEAFF. The CDR3 DNA is TGCACCAGCAGCCAGGAAGAGGACAGCACAAACACTGAAGCTTTCTTT.

The rearrangement uses TRBV27 and TRBJ2-7; a possible D gene is TRBD2 (6 bases). This CDR3 spans 14 amino acids. Germline V gene lookup returns CDR1 MNHEY and CDR2 SMNVEV (reference sequence). Trimming shortened V by 3 bases and J by 5 bases, and 14 bases separated the two germline ends. DNA of the CDR3: TGTGCCAGCAGTTTGGTGGGTCCGGGGGACGAGCAGTACGTC. Translated: CASSLVGPGDEQYV.

In this sample, this clonotype turned up a few times. The genes are TRBV27 and TRBJ1-1, with a tentative D call TRBD1 (5 bases). Germline CDR1 MNHEY, CDR2 SMNVEV (reference sequence). The CDR3 has 13 residues. V was shortened by 5 bases and J by 7 bases, with 14 bases between the two germline ends. The CDR3 region is CASSPGLTGEAFF. DNA of the CDR3: TGTGCCAGCAGTCCGGGACTCACGGGTGAAGCTTTCTTT.

The chain is built from TRBV5-6 and TRBJ2-5; D could derive from TRBD1 or TRBD2 (5 bases each). Germline-derived CDR1 and CDR2 are SGHDT and YYEEEE. CDR3 length: 15 residues. Trimming took off 4 bases at V and 0 bases at J, with 13 bases between the two ends. Here the CDR3 DNA reads TGTGCCAGCAGCCTGCTGGGGGAAGACCAAGAGACCCAGTACTTC. Translation: CASSLLGEDQETQYF.

The V and J genes are TRBV7-8 and TRBJ2-7; D is perhaps TRBD1 (5 bases). CDR3 length: 11 residues. Germline loops: CDR1 SGHVS, CDR2 FQNEAQ. V shed 5 bases and J shed 5 bases, with 7 bases lying between them. The CDR3 nucleotides are TGTGCCAGCAGCACAGGAGACGAGCAGTACTTC. Its translation is CASSTGDEQYF.

This clonotype came up many times. The chain has TRBV11-1 and TRBJ2-1; 7 bases map to TRBD1. V lost 10 bases, J lost 0 bases, and 6 bases stayed unmatched. Germline CDR1 SGHAT, CDR2 FQDESV (reference sequence). The CDR3 runs to 14 residues. CDR3 amino acids: CATPGQSSYNEQFF. DNA of the CDR3: TGTGCCACCCCGGGACAGAGCTCCTACAATGAGCAGTTCTTC.

The chain employs TRBV7-6 and TRBJ2-3, with D uncertain. With 2 bases removed from V and 1 base from J, the gap between germline ends came to 7 bases. The CDR3 is made up of 14 amino acids. Per germline, CDR1 SGHVS and CDR2 FNYEAQ. Here the CDR3 reads CASSLYVGTDTQYF. CDR3 DNA: TGTGCCAGCAGCTTATATGTAGGCACAGATACGCAGTATTTT.

This clonotype has just a few counts. The junction departs from germline at one end; a sequencing error may be responsible. This chain links TRBV4-1 with TRBJ2-5; 7 bases map to TRBD2. The CDR3 is 14 residues long. Germline assignment: CDR1 MGHRA and CDR2 YSYEKL. The CDR3 DNA reads TGTGCCAGCAGCGGGGACGCTCCTCAAGAGACCCAGTACTTC. It is translated as CASSGDAPQETQYF.

Ten or more counts support this clonotype. The chain links TRBV14 to TRBJ2-1; D remains ambiguous. This CDR3 has 19 residues. Germline CDR1 SGHDN, CDR2 FVKESK. Trimming took off 0 bases at V and 0 bases at J, with 18 bases between the two ends. The CDR3 bases are TGTGCCAGCAGCCAAGATAATACCGTCTTGACGAGCTCCTACAATGAGCAGTTCTTC. Encoded protein: CASSQDNTVLTSSYNEQFF.